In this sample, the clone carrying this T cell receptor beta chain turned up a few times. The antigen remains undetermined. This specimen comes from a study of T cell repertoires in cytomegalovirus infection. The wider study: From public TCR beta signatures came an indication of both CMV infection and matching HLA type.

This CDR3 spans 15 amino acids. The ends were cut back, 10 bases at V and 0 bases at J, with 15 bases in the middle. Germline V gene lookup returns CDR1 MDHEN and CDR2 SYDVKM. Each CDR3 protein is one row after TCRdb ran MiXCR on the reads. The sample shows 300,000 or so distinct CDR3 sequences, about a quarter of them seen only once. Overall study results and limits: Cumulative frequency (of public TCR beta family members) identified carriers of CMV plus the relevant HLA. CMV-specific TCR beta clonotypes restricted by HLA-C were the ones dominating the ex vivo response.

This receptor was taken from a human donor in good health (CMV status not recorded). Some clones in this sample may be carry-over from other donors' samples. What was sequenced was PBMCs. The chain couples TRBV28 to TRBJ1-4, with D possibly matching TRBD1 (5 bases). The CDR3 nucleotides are TGTGCCACCTACGGGCGGGACTCAACTAATGAAAAACTGTTTTTT. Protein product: CATYGRDSTNEKLFF. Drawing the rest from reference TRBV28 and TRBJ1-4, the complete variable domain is DVKVTQSSRYLVKRTGEKVFLECVQDMDHENMFWYRQDPGLGLRLIYFSYDVKMKEKGDIPEGYSVSREKKERFSLILESASTNQTSMYLCATYGRDSTNEKLFFGSGTQLSVL.